This T cell receptor beta chain derives from a study of regulatory T cells in long-lasting Graves disease. Study overall: Duration of antithyroid drug therapy among newly diagnosed Graves' patients was under 3 months.

At least ten counts were recorded for this clonotype. The time point is: newly diagnosed GD, antithyroid drugs for less than 3 months. The TCR library was made from RNA that had been extracted from PBMCs in TRIzol. CDR1 is ENHRY, CDR2 SYGVKD, per germline. The CDR3 covers 14 residues. V lost 6 bases, J lost 5 bases, and 10 bases stayed unmatched. Libraries of TCR beta came from iRepertoire HTBI primers plus Arm-PCR of CDR3 regions. TCRdb reprocessed the multiplex PCR reads via MiXCR and lists one record per CDR3 protein. Among 250,000 or so distinct CDR3 sequences listed, 20% were seen once. The rearrangement uses TRBV10-3 and TRBJ2-7, with 7 positions matching TRBD2. This TCR was recovered from a female donor with Graves disease. Specimen: peripheral blood mononuclear cells (PBMCs), collected at new diagnosis, from a patient treated with antithyroid drugs. The CDR3 region is CAIRQGGPRDEQYF. The DNA for the CDR3 is TGTGCCATCAGGCAGGGAGGGCCTAGAGACGAGCAGTACTTC.